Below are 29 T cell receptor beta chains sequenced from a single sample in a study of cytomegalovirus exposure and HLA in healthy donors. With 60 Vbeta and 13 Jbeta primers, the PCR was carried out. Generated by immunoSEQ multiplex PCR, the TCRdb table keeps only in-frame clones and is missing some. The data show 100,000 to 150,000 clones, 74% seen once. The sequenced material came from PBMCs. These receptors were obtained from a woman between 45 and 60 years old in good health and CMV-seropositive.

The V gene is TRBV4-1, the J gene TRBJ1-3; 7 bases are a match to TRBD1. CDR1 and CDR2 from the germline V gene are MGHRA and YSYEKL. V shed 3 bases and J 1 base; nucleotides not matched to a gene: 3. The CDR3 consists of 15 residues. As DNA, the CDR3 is TGCGCCAGCAGCCATCCGACAGGGTCTGGAAACACCATATATTTT. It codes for CASSHPTGSGNTIYF.

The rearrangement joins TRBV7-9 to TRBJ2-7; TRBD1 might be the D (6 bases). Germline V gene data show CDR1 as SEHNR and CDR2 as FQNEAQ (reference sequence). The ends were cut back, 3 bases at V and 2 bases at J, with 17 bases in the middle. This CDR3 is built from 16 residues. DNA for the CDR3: TGTGCCAGCAGCTTCACGACAGGACCTCCACCCTACGAGCAGTACTTC. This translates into CASSFTTGPPPYEQYF.

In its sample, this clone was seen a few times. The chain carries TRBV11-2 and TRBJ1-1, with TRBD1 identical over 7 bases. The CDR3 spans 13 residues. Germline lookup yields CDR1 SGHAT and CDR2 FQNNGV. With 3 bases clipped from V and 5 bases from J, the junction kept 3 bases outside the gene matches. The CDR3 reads CASSLTGLTEAFF. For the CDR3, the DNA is TGTGCCAGCAGCTTGACAGGGCTAACTGAAGCTTTCTTT.

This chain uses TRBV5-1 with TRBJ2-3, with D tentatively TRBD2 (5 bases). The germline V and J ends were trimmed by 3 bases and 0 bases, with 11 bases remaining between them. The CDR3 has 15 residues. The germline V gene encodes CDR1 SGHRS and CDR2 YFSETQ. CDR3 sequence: CASSSLVRSTDTQYF. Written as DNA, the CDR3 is TGCGCCAGCAGCTCACTAGTCCGTAGCACAGATACGCAGTATTTT.

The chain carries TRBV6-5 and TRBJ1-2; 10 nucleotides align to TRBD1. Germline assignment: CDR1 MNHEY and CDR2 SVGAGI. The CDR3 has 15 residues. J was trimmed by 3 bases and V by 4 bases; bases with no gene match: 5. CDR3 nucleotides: TGTGCCAGCAGTTCCTCGGACAGGGGGGACTATGGCTACACCTTC. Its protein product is CASSSSDRGDYGYTF.

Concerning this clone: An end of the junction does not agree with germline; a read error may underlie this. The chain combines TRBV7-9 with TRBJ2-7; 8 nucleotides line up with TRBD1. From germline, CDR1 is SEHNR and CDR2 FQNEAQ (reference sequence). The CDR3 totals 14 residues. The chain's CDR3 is CSSSGQGGHYEQYF. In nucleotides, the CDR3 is TGTTCCAGCAGTGGACAGGGTGGTCACTACGAGCAGTACTTC.

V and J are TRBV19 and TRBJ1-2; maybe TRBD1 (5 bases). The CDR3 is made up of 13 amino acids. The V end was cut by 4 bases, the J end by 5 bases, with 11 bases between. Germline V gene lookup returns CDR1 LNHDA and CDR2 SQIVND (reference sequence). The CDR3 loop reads CASSTSGQYGYTF. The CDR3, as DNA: TGTGCCAGTAGTACCTCAGGGCAATATGGCTACACCTTC.

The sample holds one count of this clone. The CDR3 loop is CASSLTGGEAGELFF. The CDR3 bases are TGTGCCAGCAGCTTAACCGGGGGGGAGGCCGGGGAGCTGTTTTTT. The J gene is TRBJ2-2, the V gene TRBV7-3; 8 bases are shared with TRBD2. V trimming: 0 bases; J trimming: 6 bases; junction bases outside the gene matches: 3. The CDR3 runs 15 residues. CDR1 and CDR2 (germline): SGHTA, FQGTGA.

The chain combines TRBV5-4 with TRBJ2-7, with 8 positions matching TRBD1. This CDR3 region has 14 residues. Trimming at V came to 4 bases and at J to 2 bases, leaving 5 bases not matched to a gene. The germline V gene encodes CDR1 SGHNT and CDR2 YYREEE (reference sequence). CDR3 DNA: TGTGCCAGCAGCGGGGGACAGGCTACCTACGAGCAGTACTTC. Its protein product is CASSGGQATYEQYF.

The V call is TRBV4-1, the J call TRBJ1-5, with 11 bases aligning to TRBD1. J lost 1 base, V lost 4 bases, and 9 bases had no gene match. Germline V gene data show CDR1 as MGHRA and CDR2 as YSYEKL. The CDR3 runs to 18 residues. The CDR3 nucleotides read TGCGCCAGCAGCCCGGGACAGGGGGTCGAATTCAGCAATCAGCCCCAGCATTTT. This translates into CASSPGQGVEFSNQPQHF.

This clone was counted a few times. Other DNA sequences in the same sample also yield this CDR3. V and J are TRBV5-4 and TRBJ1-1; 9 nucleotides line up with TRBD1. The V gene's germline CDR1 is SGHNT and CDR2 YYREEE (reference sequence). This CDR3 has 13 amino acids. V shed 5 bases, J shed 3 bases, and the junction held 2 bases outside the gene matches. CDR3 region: CASSRDRDTEAFF. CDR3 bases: TGTGCCAGCAGTCGGGACAGGGACACTGAAGCTTTCTTT.

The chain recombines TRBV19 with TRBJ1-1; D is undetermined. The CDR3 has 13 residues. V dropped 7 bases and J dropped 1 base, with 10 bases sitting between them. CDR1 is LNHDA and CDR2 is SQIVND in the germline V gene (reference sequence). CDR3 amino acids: CASMERRNTEAFF. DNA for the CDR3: TGTGCCAGTATGGAGCGAAGGAACACTGAAGCTTTCTTT.

The CDR3 DNA follows: TGCAGCGTTGGTCCGCAGGGGGCCTACGAGCAGTACTTC. Amino acid sequence: CSVGPQGAYEQYF. V and J are TRBV29-1 and TRBJ2-7; 7 bases fit TRBD1. After removal of 4 bases from V and 2 bases from J, the junction contained 5 bases not matched to a gene. The CDR3 is made up of 13 amino acids. Per germline, CDR1 SQVTM and CDR2 ANQGSEA.

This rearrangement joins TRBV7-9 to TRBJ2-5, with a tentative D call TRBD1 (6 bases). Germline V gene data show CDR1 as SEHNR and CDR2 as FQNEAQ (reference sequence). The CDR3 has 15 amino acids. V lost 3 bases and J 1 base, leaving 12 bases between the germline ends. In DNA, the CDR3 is TGTGCCAGCAGCTTTTCCGGACAGTCCCAAGAGACCCAGTACTTC. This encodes CASSFSGQSQETQYF.

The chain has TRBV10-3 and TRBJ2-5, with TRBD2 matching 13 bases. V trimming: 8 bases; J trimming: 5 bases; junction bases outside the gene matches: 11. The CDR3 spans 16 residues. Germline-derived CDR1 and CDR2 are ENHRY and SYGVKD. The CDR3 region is CAISGTSGDYFETQYF. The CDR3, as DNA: TGTGCCATCTCGGGGACTAGCGGGGACTACTTTGAGACCCAGTACTTC.

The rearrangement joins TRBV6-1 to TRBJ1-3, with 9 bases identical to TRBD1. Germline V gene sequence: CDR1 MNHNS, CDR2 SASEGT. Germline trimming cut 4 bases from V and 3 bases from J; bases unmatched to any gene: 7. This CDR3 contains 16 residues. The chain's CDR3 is CASSGSRTGDGNTIYF. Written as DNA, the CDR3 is TGTGCCAGCAGTGGGTCACGGACAGGGGATGGAAACACCATATATTTT.

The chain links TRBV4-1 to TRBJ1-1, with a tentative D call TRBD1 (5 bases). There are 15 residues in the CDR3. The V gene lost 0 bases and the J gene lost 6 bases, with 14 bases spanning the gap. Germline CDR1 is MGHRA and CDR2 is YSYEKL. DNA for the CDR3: TGCGCCAGCAGCCAAGATCCGGGGGGGATCGCTGAAGCTTTCTTT. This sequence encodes CASSQDPGGIAEAFF.

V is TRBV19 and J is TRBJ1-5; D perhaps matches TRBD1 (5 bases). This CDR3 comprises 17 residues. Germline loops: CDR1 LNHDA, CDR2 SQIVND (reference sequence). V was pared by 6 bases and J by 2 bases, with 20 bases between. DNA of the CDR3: TGTGCCAGTAGCCCTAGTTTGGGGGGAGGTCGCAATCAGCCCCAGCATTTT. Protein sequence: CASSPSLGGGRNQPQHF.

In nucleotides, the CDR3 is TGTGCCAGCAGTGTGGCCAGTAGCAATCAGCCCCAGCATTTT. Amino acid sequence: CASSVASSNQPQHF. V and J are TRBV2 and TRBJ1-5; no clear D. This CDR3 contains 14 residues. The ends were cut back, 4 bases at V and 0 bases at J, with 7 bases in the middle. The V gene's germline CDR1 is SNHLY and CDR2 FYNNEI.

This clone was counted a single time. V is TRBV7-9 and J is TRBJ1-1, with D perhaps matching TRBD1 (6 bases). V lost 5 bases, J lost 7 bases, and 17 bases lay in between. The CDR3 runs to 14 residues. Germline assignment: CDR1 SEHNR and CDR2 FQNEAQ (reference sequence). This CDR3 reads CASSEGGATYEAFF. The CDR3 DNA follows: TGTGCCAGCAGCGAGGGGGGGGCCACTTATGAAGCTTTCTTT.

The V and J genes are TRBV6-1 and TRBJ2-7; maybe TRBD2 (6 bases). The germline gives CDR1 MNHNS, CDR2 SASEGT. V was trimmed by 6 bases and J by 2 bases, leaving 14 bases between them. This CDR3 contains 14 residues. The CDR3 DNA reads TGTGCCAGCAGGCCCCGGGGGATCACCTACGAGCAGTACTTC. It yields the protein CASRPRGITYEQYF.

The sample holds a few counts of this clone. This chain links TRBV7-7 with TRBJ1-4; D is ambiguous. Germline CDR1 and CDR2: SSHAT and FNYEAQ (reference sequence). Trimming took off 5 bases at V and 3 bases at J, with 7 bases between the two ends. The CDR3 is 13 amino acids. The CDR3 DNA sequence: TGTGCCAGCAGCGAGCGACCTAATGAAAAACTGTTTTTT. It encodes CASSERPNEKLFF.

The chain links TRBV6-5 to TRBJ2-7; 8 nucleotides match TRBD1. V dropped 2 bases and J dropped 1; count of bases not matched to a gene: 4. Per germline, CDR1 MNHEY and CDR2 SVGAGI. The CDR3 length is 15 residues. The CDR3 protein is CASSYGQGGSYEQYF. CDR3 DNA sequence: TGTGCCAGCAGTTACGGACAGGGAGGTTCCTACGAGCAGTACTTC.

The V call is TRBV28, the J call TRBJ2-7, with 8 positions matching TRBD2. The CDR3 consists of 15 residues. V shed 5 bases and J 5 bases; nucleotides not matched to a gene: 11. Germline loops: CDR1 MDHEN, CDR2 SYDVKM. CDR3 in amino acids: CASSLGGGTRDEQYF. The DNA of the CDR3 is TGTGCCAGCAGTCTGGGGGGCGGGACTAGAGACGAGCAGTACTTC.

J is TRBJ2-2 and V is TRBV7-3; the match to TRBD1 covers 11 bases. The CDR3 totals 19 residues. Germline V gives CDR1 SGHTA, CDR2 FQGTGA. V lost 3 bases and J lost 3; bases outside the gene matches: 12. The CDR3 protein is CASSFRLRGQGAHTGELFF. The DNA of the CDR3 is TGTGCCAGCAGCTTCCGACTCCGAGGACAGGGGGCTCACACCGGGGAGCTGTTTTTT.

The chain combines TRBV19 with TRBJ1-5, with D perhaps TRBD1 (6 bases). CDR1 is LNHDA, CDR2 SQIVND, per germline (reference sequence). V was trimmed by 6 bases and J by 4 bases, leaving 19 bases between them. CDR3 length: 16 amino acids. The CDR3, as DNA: TGTGCCAGTAGCCACTTGTTGGACAGAATAAATCAGCCCCAGCATTTT. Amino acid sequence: CASSHLLDRINQPQHF.

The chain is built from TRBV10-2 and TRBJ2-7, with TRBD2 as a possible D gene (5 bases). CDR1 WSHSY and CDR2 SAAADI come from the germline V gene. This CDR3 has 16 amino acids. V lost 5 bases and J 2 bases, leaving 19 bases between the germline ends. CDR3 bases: TGCGCCAGCAGTCTCGATAGGAGCGGCGGCGCCTACGAGCAGTACTTC. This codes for CASSLDRSGGAYEQYF.

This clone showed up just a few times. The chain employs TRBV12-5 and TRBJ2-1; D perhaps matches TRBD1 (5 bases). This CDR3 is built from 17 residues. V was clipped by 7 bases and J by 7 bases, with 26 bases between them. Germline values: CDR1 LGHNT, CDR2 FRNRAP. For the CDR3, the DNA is TGTGCTAGTGCTTATGCCACCGAGGCAGGGCTAAGGAATGAGCAGTTCTTC. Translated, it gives CASAYATEAGLRNEQFF.

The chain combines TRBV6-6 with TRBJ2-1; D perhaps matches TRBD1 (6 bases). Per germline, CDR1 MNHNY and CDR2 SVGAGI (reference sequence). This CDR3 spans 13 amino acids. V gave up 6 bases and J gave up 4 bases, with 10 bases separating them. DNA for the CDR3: TGTGCCAGCAGCCGGGACAAATACAATGAGCAGTTCTTC. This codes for CASSRDKYNEQFF.